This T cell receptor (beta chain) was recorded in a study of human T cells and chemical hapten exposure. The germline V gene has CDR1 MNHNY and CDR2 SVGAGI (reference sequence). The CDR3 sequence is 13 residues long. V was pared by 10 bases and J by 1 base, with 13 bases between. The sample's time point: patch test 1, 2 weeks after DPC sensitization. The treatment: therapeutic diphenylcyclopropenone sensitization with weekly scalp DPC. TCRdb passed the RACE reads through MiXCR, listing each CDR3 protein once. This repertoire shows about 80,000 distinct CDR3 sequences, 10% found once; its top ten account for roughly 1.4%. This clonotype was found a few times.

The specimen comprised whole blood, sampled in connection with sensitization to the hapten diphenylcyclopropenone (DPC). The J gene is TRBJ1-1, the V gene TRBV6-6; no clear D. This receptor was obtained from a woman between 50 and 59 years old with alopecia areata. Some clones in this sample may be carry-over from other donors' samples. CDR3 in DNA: TGTGCCACAAGAGGGAGGCAGAACACTGAAGCTTTCTTT. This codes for CATRGRQNTEAFF.